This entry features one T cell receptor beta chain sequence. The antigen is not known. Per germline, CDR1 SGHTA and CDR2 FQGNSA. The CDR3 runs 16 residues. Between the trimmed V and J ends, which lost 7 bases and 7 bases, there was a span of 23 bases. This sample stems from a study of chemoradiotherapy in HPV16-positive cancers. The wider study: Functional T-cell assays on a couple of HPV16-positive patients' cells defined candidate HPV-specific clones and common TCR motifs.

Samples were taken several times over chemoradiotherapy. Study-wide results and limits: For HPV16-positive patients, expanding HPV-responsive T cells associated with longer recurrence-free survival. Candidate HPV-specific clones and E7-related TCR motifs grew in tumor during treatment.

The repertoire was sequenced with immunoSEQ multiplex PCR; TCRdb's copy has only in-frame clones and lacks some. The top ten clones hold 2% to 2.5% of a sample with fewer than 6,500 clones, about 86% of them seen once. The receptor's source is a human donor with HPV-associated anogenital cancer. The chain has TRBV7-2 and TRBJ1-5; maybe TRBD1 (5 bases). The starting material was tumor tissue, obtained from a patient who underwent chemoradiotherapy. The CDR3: CASTLGGVPGGQPQHF. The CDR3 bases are TGTGCCAGCACCCTTGGGGGGGTGCCCGGGGGGCAGCCCCAGCATTTT.